This T cell receptor (beta chain) was profiled in a study of CD8 T cells in ankylosing spondylitis. Study-wide findings and caveats: Earlier work had already found some motif variants in reactive arthritis synovial fluid and blood.

The CDR3 is 18 amino acids. Between the trimmed V and J ends, which lost 0 bases and 9 bases, there was a span of 21 bases. Per the germline V gene, CDR1 is LGHNT and CDR2 is FRNRAP. This clonotype was seen repeatedly, ten times or more. No antigen is known for it. TCRdb processed the 5' RACE reads anew with MiXCR; each CDR3 protein has one entry. The sample shows roughly 240,000 distinct CDR3 sequences, less than 9.5% of them seen only once. This receptor was taken from a female donor with ankylosing spondylitis or in good health (not recorded which). Sequenced sample: blood, either unsorted or a sorted T cell fraction (not recorded which). The chain links TRBV12-5 to TRBJ1-6; maybe TRBD1 (6 bases). For the CDR3, the DNA is TGTGCTAGTGGTTTGGTAGTGAGGGCCGGCAGGGGTGGTTCACCCCTCCACTTT. It yields the protein CASGLVVRAGRGGSPLHF.